A selection of T cell receptor beta chains follows, all from one sample in a study of response to subunit inactivated influenza vaccine. From the RT-PCR reads, TCRdb called clonotypes with MiXCR, one entry per CDR3 protein. The sample records 550,000 to 650,000 distinct CDR3 sequences, around 11% being singletons. The sequenced sample was PBMCs from blood, obtained on the day of vaccination. The receptors stem from a middle-aged man who received an inactivated influenza vaccine. The CDR3 runs from the conserved cysteine through the conserved F or W. Clone size is shown for a subset of rows, as once, few, many or a class of expanded clone.

CDR3 protein: CVSSLAGGRVNEQFF
V gene: TRBV5-1
J gene: TRBJ2-1
clone size: NA

CDR3 protein: CASSLVLEGELFF
V gene: TRBV11-2
J gene: TRBJ2-2
clone size: many

CDR3 protein: CASSLEGMDIDEQFF
V gene: TRBV5-1
J gene: TRBJ2-1
clone size: NA

CDR3 protein: CASSRQGPNTQYF
V gene: TRBV28
J gene: TRBJ2-3
clone size: NA

CDR3 protein: CASSLEGGPRNEQFF
V gene: TRBV5-6
J gene: TRBJ2-1
clone size: few

CDR3 protein: CAISESSYEQYF
V gene: TRBV10-3
J gene: TRBJ2-7
clone size: many

CDR3 protein: CASSHGLDLTDTQYF
V gene: TRBV5-1
J gene: TRBJ2-3
clone size: few

CDR3 protein: CASSLDPSGELFF
V gene: TRBV5-1
J gene: TRBJ2-2
clone size: many

CDR3 protein: CASSVGPADTGELFF
V gene: TRBV9
J gene: TRBJ2-2
clone size: NA

CDR3 protein: CASSNFLAGQADTQYF
V gene: TRBV6-2/TRBV6-3
J gene: TRBJ2-3
clone size: few

CDR3 protein: CASSFAGLGDSYEQYF
V gene: TRBV7-2
J gene: TRBJ2-7
clone size: NA

CDR3 protein: CASSPTTGPGTEAFF
V gene: TRBV2
J gene: TRBJ1-1
clone size: NA

CDR3 protein: CASSLASRQATQEQYF
V gene: TRBV5-1
J gene: TRBJ2-7
clone size: few

CDR3 protein: CASSPDPPGSYNEQFF
V gene: TRBV5-1
J gene: TRBJ2-1
clone size: NA

CDR3 protein: CSASGDRYYEQYF
V gene: TRBV20-1
J gene: TRBJ2-7
clone size: few

CDR3 protein: CSANHGQGYNSPLHF
V gene: TRBV20-1
J gene: TRBJ1-6
clone size: few

CDR3 protein: CASSYSVAVALYGYTF
V gene: TRBV6-2/TRBV6-3
J gene: TRBJ1-2
clone size: few

CDR3 protein: CASRQGQTLSSEQFF
V gene: TRBV6-1
J gene: TRBJ2-1
clone size: NA

CDR3 protein: CASSTGLAGYEQYF
V gene: TRBV5-1
J gene: TRBJ2-7
clone size: few

CDR3 protein: CSVTRGTGDRETQYF
V gene: TRBV29-1
J gene: TRBJ2-5
clone size: NA

CDR3 protein: CASSYQVGTGVYGYTF
V gene: TRBV7-2
J gene: TRBJ1-2
clone size: many

CDR3 protein: CASSSPDPDLIEQFF
V gene: TRBV12-3/TRBV12-4
J gene: TRBJ2-1
clone size: NA

CDR3 protein: CASSLLPRGRNTIYF
V gene: TRBV12-3/TRBV12-4
J gene: TRBJ1-3
clone size: many

CDR3 protein: CASSLSWSGGSYNEQYF
V gene: TRBV27
J gene: NA
clone size: NA

CDR3 protein: CASSGTTGRKETQYF
V gene: TRBV5-1
J gene: TRBJ2-5
clone size: NA

CDR3 protein: CASSEGPGGLKGNTEAFF
V gene: TRBV5-1
J gene: TRBJ1-1
clone size: many

CDR3 protein: CASSRITGTASYEQYF
V gene: TRBV5-1
J gene: TRBJ2-7
clone size: NA

CDR3 protein: CASSKSSREGSTDTQYF
V gene: TRBV7-6
J gene: TRBJ2-3
clone size: NA

CDR3 protein: CASSLQEGMNTEAFF
V gene: TRBV5-1
J gene: TRBJ1-1
clone size: NA

CDR3 protein: CASSDRGRGPQHF
V gene: TRBV6-1
J gene: TRBJ1-5
clone size: few

CDR3 protein: CSVELGLAGVPYNEQFF
V gene: TRBV29-1
J gene: TRBJ2-1
clone size: many

CDR3 protein: CASSLDRGRGTQYF
V gene: TRBV5-1
J gene: TRBJ2-5
clone size: few

CDR3 protein: CASSRGLAPTNYNEQFF
V gene: TRBV5-8
J gene: TRBJ2-1
clone size: NA

CDR3 protein: CASSPRQGGGTEAFF
V gene: TRBV21-1
J gene: TRBJ1-1
clone size: few

CDR3 protein: CASRIRTGGKDTEAFF
V gene: TRBV6-2/TRBV6-3
J gene: TRBJ1-1
clone size: NA

CDR3 protein: CASSLIGLLNTEAFF
V gene: TRBV28
J gene: TRBJ1-1
clone size: few

CDR3 protein: CASSPDSGSPYGYTF
V gene: TRBV5-1
J gene: TRBJ1-2
clone size: few

CDR3 protein: CASSLASMGLWGGFDTEAFF
V gene: TRBV7-8
J gene: TRBJ1-1
clone size: few

CDR3 protein: CASRKGLAGGELFF
V gene: TRBV6-2/TRBV6-3
J gene: TRBJ2-2
clone size: NA

CDR3 protein: CASSLDRGYSNQPQHF
V gene: TRBV5-1
J gene: TRBJ1-5
clone size: NA

CDR3 protein: CASSPGGVPARAFF
V gene: TRBV7-9
J gene: TRBJ1-1
clone size: NA

CDR3 protein: CASSQGVGLSTDTQYF
V gene: TRBV4-3
J gene: TRBJ2-3
clone size: few

CDR3 protein: CASSQLWGGAYNEQFF
V gene: TRBV14
J gene: TRBJ2-1
clone size: few

CDR3 protein: CASSLDASGSYETQYF
V gene: TRBV11-2
J gene: TRBJ2-5
clone size: few

CDR3 protein: CASSIGGTLGVHEQYF
V gene: TRBV19
J gene: TRBJ2-7
clone size: few

CDR3 protein: CASSPRQGASPLHF
V gene: TRBV4-1
J gene: TRBJ1-6
clone size: many

CDR3 protein: CASSLTGRGGQETQYF
V gene: TRBV5-1
J gene: TRBJ2-5
clone size: NA